Sequencing of this TCR beta chain was carried out in a study of blood T cell repertoires in COVID-19. At the level of the study: The study drew acute and convalescent COVID-19 samples from the United States, Italy and Spain. PBMCs, B-cell-depleted T cells, or T cells provided the cDNA or gDNA that made up the material.

The CDR3 contains 16 residues. Germline V gene data show CDR1 as MNHEY and CDR2 as SVGEGT. Trimming took off 5 bases at V and 3 bases at J, with 19 bases between the two ends. This table comes from immunoSEQ multiplex PCR, and its TCRdb copy is limited to in-frame clones, with some not included. The top ten clones hold 2.5% to 3.5% of a sample with 150,000 to 200,000 clones, around 90% of them seen once. Sequencing input: peripheral blood. This TCR derives from a man aged 40-49 years with active or convalescent COVID-19. The chain links TRBV6-2 or TRBV6-3 to TRBJ1-1; D might be TRBD1 (6 bases). DNA of the CDR3: TGTGCCAGCAGTCGCCAAACAGGGTTGCTGGACACTGAAGCTTTCTTT. It codes for CASSRQTGLLDTEAFF.